A selection of T cell receptor beta chains follows, all from one sample in a study of cytomegalovirus exposure and HLA in healthy donors. Sequencing was performed with immunoSEQ multiplex PCR; in TCRdb, only in-frame clones are kept and a portion is missing. The profile shows 150,000 to 200,000 clones, about 72% of them singletons. Sequencing input: PBMCs. All receptors come from a girl between 10 and 17 years old in good health and CMV-seronegative. The CDR3 runs from the conserved cysteine through the conserved F or W. Fields, in order: V gene, CDR3 length, J gene, CDR3 protein.

>TRBV6-5|10|TRBJ1-1
CASHDREAFF
>TRBV15|12|TRBJ1-4
CATSRFGEKLFF
>TRBV27|16|TRBJ1-5
CASDLGNREGYQPQHF
>TRBV10-3|14|TRBJ2-1
CAISEGALWDEQFF
>TRBV30|12|TRBJ2-1
CAWSEGVGEQFF
>TRBV5-1|19|TRBJ2-1
CASSLAVVRLAGGHDEQFF
>TRBV7-9|14|TRBJ1-5
CASSPGLSNQPQHF
>TRBV5-4|13|TRBJ1-6
CASSLGTGEALHF
>TRBV5-4|15|TRBJ2-7
CASSWGMEGAGEQYF
>TRBV4-2|16|TRBJ2-7
CASSQETSGGPYEQYF
>TRBV29-1|12|TRBJ1-1
CSATTVLAEAFF
>TRBV4-2|14|TRBJ1-1
CASSQDRGTTEAFF
>TRBV19|13|TRBJ1-3
CASTVASGNTIYF
>TRBV15|13|TRBJ1-1
CATRYRDRHEAFF
>TRBV18|13|TRBJ1-2
CASSPPTGTGYTF
>TRBV5-6|14|TRBJ1-1
CASSLLGGRTEAFF
>TRBV6-1|15|TRBJ1-5
CASSRGGDSNQPQHF
>TRBV2|12|TRBJ1-3
CASRTAGNTIYF
>TRBV10-2|14|TRBJ2-7
CASSESLSDSEQYF
>TRBV9|13|TRBJ2-3
CASSSRRTDTQYF
>TRBV6-6|15|TRBJ1-2
CASSYSEQGAGGYTF
>TRBV2|16|TRBJ2-5
CASSESAGGQQETQYF
>TRBV5-1|14|TRBJ1-1
CASSLTPLNTEAFF
>TRBV6-6|14|TRBJ2-7
CASSSKYREHEQYF
>TRBV19|17|TRBJ1-5
CASSIRGGLGSAQPQHF
>TRBV4-1|17|TRBJ2-5
CASSQDRTVNREETQYF
>TRBV10-2|15|TRBJ2-3
CASGSLGLYTDTQYF
>TRBV4-2|18|TRBJ1-2
CASSQDTTSGTGIYGYTF
>TRBV2|11|TRBJ2-1
CASREGWGEFF
>TRBV9|14|TRBJ1-2
CASSKDTTNYGYTF
>TRBV30|11|TRBJ1-4
CALWSDEKLFF
>TRBV5-1|15|TRBJ2-3
CASSLAGVSTDTQYF
>TRBV5-1|15|TRBJ2-5
CASSYIESGEETQYF
>TRBV9|17|TRBJ1-4
CASSVGSWGQTIEKLFF
>TRBV5-1|16|TRBJ2-3
CASSLSETGITDTQYF
>TRBV5-4|16|TRBJ1-2
CASSPGQGLVNYGYTF
>TRBV15|14|TRBJ1-5
CATSRDRGNQPQHF
>TRBV7-9|14|TRBJ1-2
CASRSGTVNYGYTF
>TRBV5-4|15|TRBJ1-4
CASSPDRTTNEKLFF
>TRBV27|16|TRBJ1-6
CASSFRAGFGNSPLHF
>TRBV5-6|15|TRBJ2-1
CASSLGGLALNEQFF
>TRBV11-1|13|TRBJ1-5
CASSLAGASPQHF
>TRBV6-6|11|TRBJ2-5
CATGRVETQYF
>TRBV4-2|12|TRBJ1-4
CASRDNQEELFF